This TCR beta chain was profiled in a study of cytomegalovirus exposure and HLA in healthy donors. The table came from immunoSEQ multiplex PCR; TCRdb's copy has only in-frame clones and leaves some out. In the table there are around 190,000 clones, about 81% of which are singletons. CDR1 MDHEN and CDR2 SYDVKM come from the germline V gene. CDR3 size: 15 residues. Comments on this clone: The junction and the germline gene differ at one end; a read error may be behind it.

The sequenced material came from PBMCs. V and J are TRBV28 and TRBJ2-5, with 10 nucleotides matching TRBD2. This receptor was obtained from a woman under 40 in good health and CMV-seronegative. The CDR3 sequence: CASSLMASGGETQYF. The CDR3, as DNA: TGTGCCAGTAGTTTAATGGCTAGCGGGGGAGAGACCCAGTACTTC. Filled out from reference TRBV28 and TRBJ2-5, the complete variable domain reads DVKVTQSSRYLVKRTGEKVFLECVQDMDHENMFWYRQDPGLGLRLIYFSYDVKMKEKGDIPEGYSVSREKKERFSLILESASTNQTSMYLCASSLMASGGETQYFGPGTRLLVL.